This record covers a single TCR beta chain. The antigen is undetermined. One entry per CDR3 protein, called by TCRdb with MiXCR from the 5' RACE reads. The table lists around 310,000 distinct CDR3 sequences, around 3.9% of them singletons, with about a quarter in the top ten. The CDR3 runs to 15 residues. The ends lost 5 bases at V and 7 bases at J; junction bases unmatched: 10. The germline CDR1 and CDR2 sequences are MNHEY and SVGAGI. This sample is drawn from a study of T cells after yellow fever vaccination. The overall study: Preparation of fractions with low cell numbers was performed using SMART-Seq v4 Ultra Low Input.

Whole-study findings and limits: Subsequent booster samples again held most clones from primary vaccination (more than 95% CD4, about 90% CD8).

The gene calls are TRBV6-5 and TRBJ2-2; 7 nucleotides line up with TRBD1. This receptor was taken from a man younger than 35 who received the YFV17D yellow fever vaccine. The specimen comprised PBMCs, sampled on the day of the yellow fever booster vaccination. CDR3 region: CASSITTGAGGELFF. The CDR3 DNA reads TGTGCCAGCAGTATAACAACAGGGGCAGGCGGGGAGCTGTTTTTT.